The 18 T cell receptor beta chains listed next were all sequenced from one sample in a study of CD8+ T cells in alopecia areata (dated by TCRdb to 2016 to 2019). Taken with the paper, the label for time point translates to: baseline before oral tofacitinib. The protocol used for the library was the immunoSEQ multiplex PCR assay. For TCR sequencing, RNA was extracted from every sample and reverse transcribed into cDNA to serve as template. Entries here come from immuneACCESS through TCRdb and include only in-frame sequences with V and J called. Some clones fail to appear in such tables; in the studies checked, an unresolved V gene covers under half of the shortfall, and the cause of the remainder is unknown. The table for this sample lists 110,000 to 150,000 clones; 40% to 65% of them were counted only once. About 1% of the sample belongs to the ten largest clones. This material consisted of CD4+ T cells sorted from blood, taken at week 0. These receptors came from a human donor with alopecia areata.

The V and J genes are TRBV7-2 and TRBJ2-7, with a tentative D call TRBD1 (6 bases). The CDR3 length is 13 residues. Germline V lookup: CDR1 SGHTA, CDR2 FQGNSA. Trimming took off 4 bases at V and 2 bases at J, with 9 bases between the two ends. The CDR3 region is CASSSGQTYEQYF. In nucleotides, the CDR3 is TGTGCCAGCAGCTCTGGACAGACCTACGAGCAGTACTTC.

V is TRBV9 and J is TRBJ2-3; 9 bases map to TRBD2. The CDR3 runs 15 residues. CDR1 SGDLS and CDR2 YYNGEE come from the germline V gene. J gave up 0 bases and V 3 bases, and 2 bases lay outside the gene matches. CDR3 sequence reads: CASSGLAESTDTQYF. Here the CDR3 DNA reads TGTGCCAGCAGCGGACTAGCGGAAAGCACAGATACGCAGTATTTT.

The chain joins TRBV28 to TRBJ2-7; TRBD2 matches 7 bases. The CDR3 is 12 residues long. V lost 7 bases and J lost 4; bases outside the gene matches: 4. Germline V gene data show CDR1 as MDHEN and CDR2 as SYDVKM. As DNA, the CDR3 is TGTGCCAGCAAAAGCGGGGTTTACGAGCAGTACTTC. Residues: CASKSGVYEQYF.

Only a few counts were recorded for this clone. The V and J genes are TRBV30 and TRBJ1-2; 8 bases match TRBD1. Germline CDR1 is GTSNPN and CDR2 is SVGIG (reference sequence). The ends lost 3 bases at V and 8 bases at J; junction bases unmatched: 8. The CDR3 is 13 residues long. CDR3 loop: CAWRRQGFEGYTF. CDR3 in DNA: TGTGCCTGGAGACGACAGGGGTTCGAGGGCTACACCTTC.

Worth noting for this clone: A junction end diverges from the germline sequence, so it may reflect a read error. J is TRBJ2-5 and V is TRBV5-1, with 10 bases lining up with TRBD2. Germline CDR1 and CDR2: SGHRS and YFSETQ. This CDR3 comprises 14 residues. The CDR3 here is CASSLGLARETQYF. The CDR3 DNA reads as TGCGCCAGCAGTTTGGGACTAGCGAGAGAGACCCAGTACTTC.

This chain uses TRBV7-2 with TRBJ2-3; perhaps TRBD2 as D (6 bases). This CDR3 comprises 15 residues. Germline CDR1 and CDR2: SGHTA and FQGNSA. Trimming cost V 2 bases and J 6 bases, with 15 bases left between them. CDR3: CASSLRASEWDTQYF. The CDR3 nucleotides are TGTGCCAGCAGCTTAAGGGCTAGCGAGTGGGATACGCAGTATTTT. The whole variable domain, filled in from reference TRBV7-2 and TRBJ2-3, reads GAGVSQSPSNKVTEKGKDVELRCDPISGHTALYWYRQSLGQGLEFLIYFQGNSAPDKSGLPSDRFSAERTGGSVSTLTIQRTQQEDSAVYLCASSLRASEWDTQYFGPGTRLTVL.

This chain joins TRBV7-2 and TRBJ2-2; no reliable D call. CDR1 and CDR2 from the germline V gene are SGHTA and FQGNSA. V was clipped by 5 bases and J by 1 base, with 8 bases between them. CDR3 length: 14 residues. The CDR3 DNA reads as TGTGCCAGCAGCCCGTCCATGAACACCGGGGAGCTGTTTTTT. Protein: CASSPSMNTGELFF.

The V gene is TRBV2, the J gene TRBJ2-7; 9 positions match TRBD2. CDR1 is SNHLY, CDR2 FYNNEI, per germline. The CDR3 runs 16 residues. The V and J ends lost 2 bases and 4 bases, in that order; junction bases with no gene match: 9. The CDR3, as DNA: TGTGCCAGCAGTGAAATCCCTAGCGGGACCAGATACGAGCAGTACTTC. Its protein product is CASSEIPSGTRYEQYF.

The chain couples TRBV28 to TRBJ2-4, with D uncertain. CDR3 length equals 16 residues. Trimming left V 3 bases short and J 1 base short, with 13 bases between. CDR1 is MDHEN, CDR2 SYDVKM, per germline. The CDR3 DNA follows: TGTGCCAGCAGTTTTCCCGGTGGGATGGCCAAAAACATTCAGTACTTC. Translated, it gives CASSFPGGMAKNIQYF.

CDR3 sequence (DNA): TGCAGCCCCCAGGACAGGGCTGGAAACACCATATATTTT. Translation: CSPQDRAGNTIYF. The rearrangement joins TRBV29-1 to TRBJ1-3; 8 bases align to TRBD1. The CDR3 has 13 residues. V lost 8 bases, J lost 2 bases, and 5 bases stayed unmatched. The germline V gene encodes CDR1 SQVTM and CDR2 ANQGSEA.

This clone was recorded a few times. The chain recombines TRBV19 with TRBJ2-3; D unresolved. The V gene lost 5 bases and the J gene lost 3 bases, with 15 bases spanning the gap. CDR1 and CDR2 (germline): LNHDA, SQIVND (reference sequence). The CDR3 contains 15 residues. CDR3 nucleotide sequence: TGTGCCAGTAGTCCGCTTGGGCTGGCAACAGATACGCAGTATTTT. As protein: CASSPLGLATDTQYF.

The chain is built from TRBV29-1 and TRBJ2-1; the D gene is possibly TRBD1 (6 bases). CDR1 and CDR2 (germline): SQVTM, ANQGSEA. This CDR3 is built from 14 residues. The CDR3 DNA reads TGCAGAGCAGGCAGGGACAAAGCCTACAATGAGCAGTTCTTC. Its translation: CRAGRDKAYNEQFF.

The chain is built from TRBV7-9 and TRBJ2-3; no clear D. The V and J ends lost 0 bases and 0 bases respectively, with 7 bases between them. CDR1 and CDR2 from the germline V gene are SEHNR and FQNEAQ (reference sequence). The CDR3 extends over 15 amino acids. CDR3 coding DNA: TGTGCCAGCAGCTTAGCAGAAGCTAGCACAGATACGCAGTATTTT. It translates to CASSLAEASTDTQYF.

This clone has just a few counts. This CDR3 is CASSRDGEYGYTF. The CDR3, as DNA: TGCGCCAGCAGCAGGGACGGAGAGTATGGCTACACCTTC. The chain carries TRBV5-1 and TRBJ1-2; weak D call: TRBD1 (5 bases). The CDR3 consists of 13 residues. V was pared by 4 bases and J by 5 bases, with 12 bases between. Germline assignment: CDR1 SGHRS and CDR2 YFSETQ. Supplemented by reference TRBV5-1 and TRBJ1-2, the full variable domain reads KAGVTQTPRYLIKTRGQQVTLSCSPISGHRSVSWYQQTPGQGLQFLFEYFSETQRNKGNFPGRFSGRQFSNSRSEMNVSTLELGDSALYLCASSRDGEYGYTFGSGTRLTVV.

V and J are TRBV29-1 and TRBJ2-1; no clear D gene. CDR1 and CDR2 from the germline V gene are SQVTM and ANQGSEA. This CDR3 contains 10 residues. The ends were cut back, 4 bases at V and 10 bases at J, with 8 bases in the middle. The CDR3 DNA is TGCAGCGTTGTCTGGCGAGAGCAGTTCTTC. This translates into CSVVWREQFF.

The chain employs TRBV2 and TRBJ2-3; TRBD1 is a possible D gene (6 bases). The CDR3 consists of 16 residues. Germline-derived CDR1 and CDR2 are SNHLY and FYNNEI. Trimming removed 6 bases from V and 6 bases from J, with 22 bases in between. The CDR3 DNA follows: TGTGCCAGCAGCGTTAGGACAGTCCGGTCGTTTGATACGCAGTATTTT. It yields the protein CASSVRTVRSFDTQYF. Full variable domain (missing parts from reference TRBV2 and TRBJ2-3): EPEVTQTPSHQVTQMGQEVILRCVPISNHLYFYWYRQILGQKVEFLVSFYNNEISEKSEIFDDQFSVERPDGSNFTLKIRSTKLEDSAMYFCASSVRTVRSFDTQYFGPGTRLTVL.

V gene TRBV29-1 combines with J gene TRBJ2-5; tentative D call: TRBD1 (5 bases). This CDR3 has 12 residues. The germline CDR1 and CDR2 sequences are SQVTM and ANQGSEA. With 3 bases removed from V and 4 bases from J, the gap between germline ends came to 9 bases. The CDR3 DNA sequence: TGCAGCGTTGAGCAGGGTGGAGAGACCCAGTACTTC. This sequence encodes CSVEQGGETQYF.

This chain uses TRBV29-1 with TRBJ2-5, with a possible D match to TRBD2 (5 bases). Germline V gives CDR1 SQVTM, CDR2 ANQGSEA. The CDR3 runs to 11 residues. The V gene lost 6 bases and the J gene lost 5 bases, with 10 bases spanning the gap. The CDR3, as DNA: TGCAGCGTCCGGGGTTGGGAGACCCAGTACTTC. Protein sequence: CSVRGWETQYF.